A selection of T cell receptor beta chains follows, all from one sample in a study of identical twins. TCRdb reprocessed the 5' RACE reads via MiXCR and lists one record per CDR3 protein. The sample includes roughly 490,000 distinct CDR3 sequences, 13% to 15% of them seen just once. The same data also contributed to another study, on yellow fever vaccine responses in identical twins.

What was sequenced was CD4+ T cells sorted from blood. The receptors were gathered from a woman between 18 and 29 years old in good health. The CDR3 runs from the conserved cysteine through the conserved F or W. The D gene is left open where the match is weak. Clone size is given for some rows only: seen once, a few or many times, or a class if the clone is expanded.

V gene	clone size	D gene	J gene	CDR3 DNA	CDR3 protein
TRBV7-3	.	.	TRBJ2-2	TGTGCCAGCAGCTTAGATAGCTACGGGGAGCTGTTTTTT	CASSLDSYGELFF
TRBV20-1	once	TRBD2	TRBJ2-5	TGCAGTGCTTCCCGACTAGCGGGACAAGAGACCCAGTACTTC	CSASRLAGQETQYF
TRBV5-1	few	.	TRBJ2-7	TGCGCCAGCAGCTTGGGAGGGGCGGGGAGCTACGAGCTGTACTTC	CASSLGGAGSYELYF
TRBV19	few	.	TRBJ2-3	TGTGCCAGTAGTATAGGGAGTGTGGGCACAGATACGCAGTATTTT	CASSIGSVGTDTQYF
TRBV27	.	TRBD2	TRBJ2-2	TGTGCCAGCAGTTTCTTGAGGGGCCGGGGGGCCGGGGAGCTGTTTTTT	CASSFLRGRGAGELFF
TRBV12-3/TRBV12-4	.	.	TRBJ2-1	TGTGCCAGCAGAGAAAAAGCGGACAGTTTGAAGCAGTTCTTC	CASREKADSLKQFF
TRBV9	few	.	TRBJ2-7	TGTGCCAGCAGCTTCCAATGGGGACCCAAAGCCGAGCAGTACTTC	CASSFQWGPKAEQYF
TRBV10-3	.	TRBD2	TRBJ2-7	TGTGCCACGGCGTCGCGGGAGAGCTCCTACGAGCAGTACTTC	CATASRESSYEQYF
TRBV10-3	many	.	TRBJ1-6	TGTGCCATCTCGGCCGACGGTCCGGATTCACCCCTCCACTTT	CAISADGPDSPLHF
TRBV20-1	.	TRBD1	TRBJ2-7	TGCAGTGCTCCTCGGCCTGGACAGGGGTTTTCCTACGAGCAGTACTTC	CSAPRPGQGFSYEQYF
TRBV19	once	.	TRBJ2-2	TGTGCCAGTAAAACAGGGAGGGACACCGGGGAGCTGTTTTTT	CASKTGRDTGELFF
TRBV6-2/TRBV6-3	many	TRBD1	TRBJ2-1	TGTGCCAGCAGTTACACCGGACAGGTTTACAGTGAGCAGTTCTTC	CASSYTGQVYSEQFF
TRBV6-2/TRBV6-3	few	TRBD2	TRBJ2-7	TGTGCCAGCAGCCCCGGGACTAGCGGGCGGTTACGCTTC	CASSPGTSGRLRF
TRBV2	.	TRBD1	TRBJ2-7	TGTGCCAGTACTCGTCGGCAGGGGGCGTACGAGCAGTACTTC	CASTRRQGAYEQYF
TRBV11-3	.	.	TRBJ2-1	TGTGCCAGCAGCTTAACCCCAGGGGAGCAGTTCTTC	CASSLTPGEQFF
TRBV5-6	few	TRBD1	TRBJ2-7	TGTGCCAGCAGCTTCACCTTGGACGCGGCAGGGGGCTACGAGCAGTACTTC	CASSFTLDAAGGYEQYF
TRBV6-6	few	.	TRBJ1-6	TGTGCCAGCAGTTCCACCAACCGGACACCCCTCCACTTT	CASSSTNRTPLHF
TRBV28	.	TRBD1	TRBJ2-3	TGTGCCATCAGTTTATTTACAGGGGGCTCAGATACGCAGTATTTT	CAISLFTGGSDTQYF
TRBV2	.	.	TRBJ2-1	TGTGCCAGCAGTGAACGGGAAAGCCCCTACAATGAGCAGTTCTTC	CASSERESPYNEQFF
TRBV4-1	few	.	TRBJ1-5	TGCGCCAGCAGCCCGGGACCGATTAGCAATCAGCCCCAGCATTTT	CASSPGPISNQPQHF
TRBV7-9	few	TRBD1	TRBJ1-6	TGTGCCAGCAGCTTAGAAGACAGGGCTTCACCCCTCCACTTT	CASSLEDRASPLHF
TRBV14	few	.	TRBJ2-2	TGTGCCAGCAGCCAAGAAATCTTGAAGAGGAACACCGGGGAGCTGTTTTTT	CASSQEILKRNTGELFF
TRBV28	.	.	TRBJ2-7	TGTGCCAGCAGTTTACCTCCGATGGACTACTCCTACGAGCAGTACTTC	CASSLPPMDYSYEQYF
TRBV6-5	.	.	TRBJ2-5	TGTGCCAGCAGTTACCCCTACCCCGGGGAGACCCAGTACTTC	CASSYPYPGETQYF
TRBV7-2	many	.	TRBJ2-7	TGTGCCAGCAGCTCGTGGTCAGCCTACGAGCAGTACTTC	CASSSWSAYEQYF
TRBV20-1	many	.	TRBJ1-5	TGCAGTGCTAGAGCCAATAGCAATCAGCCCCAGCATTTT	CSARANSNQPQHF
TRBV7-8	.	.	TRBJ2-7	TGTGCCAGCAGCTTAGAAGTGACAGTACTTACCTACGAGCAGTACTTC	CASSLEVTVLTYEQYF
TRBV15	few	.	TRBJ2-7	TGTGCCACCCTTAATCCAGATACCTACGAGCAGTACTTC	CATLNPDTYEQYF
TRBV14	.	.	TRBJ1-1	TGTGCCAGCAGTGCGGAGTTCTGGACTGAAGCTTTCTTT	CASSAEFWTEAFF
TRBV5-1	few	TRBD2	TRBJ2-1	TGCGCCAGCAGCCGTAGAGGGGGACTAGCGGGAGTGTCGGGAATATCCTACAATGAGCAGTTCTTC	CASSRRGGLAGVSGISYNEQFF
TRBV5-1	.	TRBD1	TRBJ2-2	TGCGCCAGCAGATTGACAGGGGAAATCACCGGGGAGCTGTTTTTT	CASRLTGEITGELFF
TRBV4-2	few	TRBD2	TRBJ2-7	TGTGCCAGCAGAGAAATACTAGCGGGGGGTCGCTACGAGCAGTACTTC	CASREILAGGRYEQYF
TRBV4-2	.	TRBD1	TRBJ2-1	TGTGCCAGCAGCCAAGGGTCGGGCAGGGGGCAGAATGAGCAGTTCTTC	CASSQGSGRGQNEQFF
TRBV9	.	.	TRBJ2-1	TGTGCCAGCAGCGCCCAAGGCAGGGGAGGGCTAGGCAATGAGCAGTTCTTC	CASSAQGRGGLGNEQFF
TRBV3-1	.	.	TRBJ2-1	TGTGCCAGCAGCCTCTATCAGGGCAATGAGCAGTTCTTC	CASSLYQGNEQFF
TRBV4-2	.	TRBD1	TRBJ2-7	TGTGCCAGCCGGGAGACAGGGGCGAAAAACTACGGGCAGTACTTC	CASRETGAKNYGQYF
TRBV2	.	.	TRBJ2-7	TGTGCCAGCAGAGGGACCGTGGGGACCTCCGAGCAGTACTTC	CASRGTVGTSEQYF
TRBV20-1	.	TRBD1	TRBJ2-7	TGCAGTGCCGAGGGACAGAGCTCCTACGAGCAGTACTTC	CSAEGQSSYEQYF
TRBV12-5	few	.	TRBJ2-3	TGTGCTAGTGGTTCAATGCGGACAGATACGCAGTATTTT	CASGSMRTDTQYF
TRBV7-3	.	TRBD1	TRBJ2-1	TGTGCCAGCAGCCCCACAGGGGCGGGCTACAATGAGCAGTTCTTC	CASSPTGAGYNEQFF
TRBV29-1	few	TRBD2	TRBJ2-5	TGCAGCGCCGGACGGGGACTAGCGGGAGGATTTGAGACCCAGTACTTC	CSAGRGLAGGFETQYF
TRBV5-6	.	TRBD2	TRBJ2-5	TGTGCCAGCAGCTTGGAGACTAGCGGAAGGGAGACCCAGTACTTC	CASSLETSGRETQYF
TRBV2	few	TRBD1	TRBJ2-1	TGTGCCAGCAGTGAAGCGCCGACAGGGGGAGTACAGTTCTTC	CASSEAPTGGVQFF
TRBV29-1	.	.	TRBJ2-5	TGCAGCCTCCGGACCGGCGGAGAGACCCAGTACTTC	CSLRTGGETQYF
TRBV29-1	many	TRBD2	TRBJ2-7	TGCAGCGTTGTAGCGGGCTCGACCTACGAGCAGTACTTC	CSVVAGSTYEQYF